Listed below are T cell receptor beta chains from one sample, sequenced in a study of CD8 T cells in Susac syndrome. TCRdb independently ran MiXCR on the immunoSEQ multiplex PCR reads; one entry per CDR3 protein. The sample lists 150,000 to 200,000 distinct CDR3 sequences, 90% to 95% occurring once. Sample: CD4+ T cells from PBMCs. The receptor source for this set is a human donor in good health. CDR3s include the opening cysteine and the closing phenylalanine or tryptophan. A D gene is named only where the DNA matches it firmly. Clone size is not always given. Where it is, it says once, few, many or a class for expanded clones.

v_gene	abundance	d_gene	j_gene	CDR3nt	CDR3aa
TRBV6-6	once	TRBD2	TRBJ2-5	TGTGCCAGCAGTTACTGGACTAGCGGTCAAGAGACCCAGTACTTC	CASSYWTSGQETQYF
TRBV30	NA	NA	TRBJ1-4	TGTGCCTGGAGCGTAGGGCCAGAGCGGAGAAAACTGTTTTTT	CAWSVGPERRKLFF
TRBV2	NA	NA	TRBJ2-6	TGTGCCAGCAGGGCCTGGGGGGGGGCATTTAGCGGGGCCAACGTCCTGACTTTC	CASRAWGGAFSGANVLTF
TRBV5-4	once	NA	TRBJ1-1	TGTGCCAGCAGCTTTTCTCTCATGAACACTGAAGCTTTCTTT	CASSFSLMNTEAFF
TRBV4-2	NA	TRBD1	TRBJ1-4	TGTGCCAGCAGGTCCGGGACAGAGTCCGAAAAACTGTTTTTT	CASRSGTESEKLFF
TRBV7-2	NA	NA	TRBJ2-7	TGTGCCAGCAGTTTGGATACAGGGAGCTACGAGCAGTACTTC	CASSLDTGSYEQYF
TRBV7-6	NA	NA	TRBJ2-3	TGTGCCAGCCGGGGTTATAGCACAGATACGCAGTATTTT	CASRGYSTDTQYF
TRBV20-1	NA	NA	TRBJ2-1	TGCAGTGTGCGATTGGACTACAATGAGCAGTTCTTC	CSVRLDYNEQFF
TRBV5-4	NA	NA	TRBJ2-3	TGTGCCAGCAGTTACGACAGGGATACGCAGTATTTT	CASSYDRDTQYF
TRBV7-2	NA	NA	TRBJ2-1	TGTGCCAGCAGCTTATCGGCGAGCAATGAGCAGTTCTTC	CASSLSASNEQFF
TRBV4-2	NA	TRBD2	TRBJ2-5	TGTGCCAGCAGCCAAGTTATGGGCGGGGGGCAACAAGAGACCCAGTACTTC	CASSQVMGGGQQETQYF
TRBV7-9	NA	TRBD1	TRBJ2-1	TGTGCCAGCAGCTCCCAGGACAGGGCGAGTCAGTTCTTC	CASSSQDRASQFF
TRBV3-1	NA	TRBD2	TRBJ2-1	TGTGCCAGCAGCCACGGCGGGGGGGCTTACAATGAGCAGTTCTTC	CASSHGGGAYNEQFF
TRBV6-4	NA	TRBD2	TRBJ2-3	TGTGCCAGCAGTCAGCGGGGGGGCCCTGATACGCAGTATTTT	CASSQRGGPDTQYF
TRBV4-1	NA	NA	TRBJ1-2	TGCGCCAGCAGCCAAGCGGAGTTAGCTAACTATGGCTACACCTTC	CASSQAELANYGYTF
TRBV5-1	NA	NA	TRBJ2-3	TGCGCCAGCAGCGTTCTAGCAGAACCCACAGATACGCAGTATTTT	CASSVLAEPTDTQYF
TRBV29-1	NA	NA	TRBJ2-5	TGCAGCGTTGCGCTGGGCCAAGAGACCCAGTACTTC	CSVALGQETQYF
TRBV20-1	NA	TRBD2	TRBJ2-3	TGCAGTGCGCAGGGACTAGCGGGGGACCCGAAGCAGTATTTT	CSAQGLAGDPKQYF
TRBV14	NA	TRBD1	TRBJ1-1	TGTGCCAGTGCAGGGGGACTGAACACTGAAGCTTTCTTT	CASAGGLNTEAFF
TRBV4-1	NA	NA	TRBJ2-1	TGCGCCAGCAGCCAAGGTATTCGGGGCCGTCAGTACCAGCAGTTCTTC	CASSQGIRGRQYQQFF
TRBV10-3	NA	NA	TRBJ2-5	TGTGCCATCAGTGAGTCGGGAGGCCAAGAGACCCAGTACTTC	CAISESGGQETQYF
TRBV10-3	NA	NA	TRBJ1-2	TGTGCCATCAGTGACCCCGGGGCAGACGCTTCTGGCTACACCTTC	CAISDPGADASGYTF
TRBV20-1	NA	TRBD1	TRBJ2-1	TGCAGTGCCGCAAAACTCGGGACAGGGGGGCAAAATGAGCAGTTCTTC	CSAAKLGTGGQNEQFF
TRBV5-1	NA	TRBD2	TRBJ2-7	TGCGCCAGCAGCTTGCTTTCACTAGCGCACGAGCAGTACTTC	CASSLLSLAHEQYF
TRBV6-6	NA	TRBD2	TRBJ2-1	TGTGCCACCATGACTAGCGGGGGTATGGATGAGCAGTTCTTC	CATMTSGGMDEQFF
TRBV6-2/TRBV6-3	few	NA	TRBJ1-2	TGTGCCAGCAGTAGGGAGAGAAACTATGGCTACACCTTC	CASSRERNYGYTF
TRBV6-1	NA	NA	TRBJ2-3	TGTGCCAGCAGCCTAAGTGGACTCCTTTCCTATACGCAGTATTTT	CASSLSGLLSYTQYF
TRBV7-2	NA	NA	TRBJ1-2	TGTGCCAGCAGCCCGACCCTGTATGGCTACACCTTC	CASSPTLYGYTF
TRBV4-2	NA	NA	TRBJ2-7	TGTGCCAGCAGCCAAGATCACTCCGGGGGTTACGAGCAGTACTTC	CASSQDHSGGYEQYF
TRBV7-3	NA	NA	TRBJ2-6	TGTGCCAGCAGCCCATCCCTCTCTGGGGCCAACGTCCTGACTTTC	CASSPSLSGANVLTF
TRBV5-1	NA	TRBD2	TRBJ2-3	TGCGCCAGCAGCGAGGGACTAGCGGGGGTCGATACGCAGTATTTT	CASSEGLAGVDTQYF
TRBV29-1	NA	NA	TRBJ1-2	TGCAGCGTGGGGGACCGACGCTTTGGCTACACCTTC	CSVGDRRFGYTF
TRBV18	NA	NA	TRBJ2-5	TGTGCCAGCTCACCATACGAGACCCAGTACTTC	CASSPYETQYF
TRBV6-4	NA	NA	TRBJ1-2	TGTGCCAGCAGCCCGGGCCCCCACTGGGGCTACACCTTC	CASSPGPHWGYTF
TRBV20-1	NA	NA	TRBJ1-4	TGCAGTGCCATAGGGGACACCCAAGATGTTGAAAAACTGTTTTTT	CSAIGDTQDVEKLFF
TRBV7-8	few	NA	TRBJ2-7	TGTGCCAGCAGCTTAGAGGTCCCGGGAGAGCAGTACTTC	CASSLEVPGEQYF
TRBV5-1	NA	NA	TRBJ1-1	TGCGCCAGCATGGTGGGCACGAACACTGAAGCTTTCTTT	CASMVGTNTEAFF
TRBV14	once	NA	TRBJ2-6	TGTGCCAGCAGCCAAGGATCAGGACAGTCAACCTCTGGGGCCAACGTCCTGACTTTC	CASSQGSGQSTSGANVLTF
TRBV3-1	NA	NA	TRBJ1-6	TGTGCCAGCAGCCCTTTTTCGACAGTCAATTCACCCCTCCACTTT	CASSPFSTVNSPLHF
TRBV6-1	NA	NA	TRBJ1-4	TGTGCCAGCATTGGACAGATCAATGAAAAACTGTTTTTT	CASIGQINEKLFF
TRBV5-6	NA	NA	TRBJ1-6	TGTGCCAGCAGAGTCCACTCCTATAATTCACCCCTCCACTTT	CASRVHSYNSPLHF
TRBV29-1	NA	NA	TRBJ1-1	TGCAGCGTTGACAGGGGAGTGGGCACTGAAGCTTTCTTT	CSVDRGVGTEAFF
TRBV19	NA	NA	TRBJ1-1	TGTGCCAGTAGTTTTCACAGGGAAACTGAAGCTTTCTTT	CASSFHRETEAFF
TRBV4-1	NA	TRBD1	TRBJ2-7	TGCGCCAGCAGCCGACCGACAGGGGAATCTCCCGAGCAGTACTTC	CASSRPTGESPEQYF
TRBV18	NA	NA	TRBJ2-5	TGTGCCAGCTCCCCCCAAGACAGGACGGAGACCCAGTACTTC	CASSPQDRTETQYF
TRBV12-3/TRBV12-4	few	NA	TRBJ2-7	TGTGCCAGCAGTTTTGGGCCCTCTTACGAGCAGTACTTC	CASSFGPSYEQYF
TRBV29-1	NA	TRBD2	TRBJ2-2	TGCAACAAACGGGAGGACACCGGGGAGCTGTTTTTT	CNKREDTGELFF
TRBV5-1	few	NA	TRBJ1-1	TGCGCCAGCAGCTTGGAGAGGGGGGCAGGTGAAGCTTTCTTT	CASSLERGAGEAFF
TRBV7-9	NA	TRBD1	TRBJ2-7	TGTGCCAGCAGCTTAGCTTGGACAGGGGGACCCGAGCAGTACTTC	CASSLAWTGGPEQYF
TRBV3-1	NA	TRBD2	TRBJ2-7	TGTGCCAGCAGCCTAGGTACTAGCGCCTACGAGCAGTACTTC	CASSLGTSAYEQYF
TRBV7-9	NA	NA	TRBJ1-1	TGTGCCAGCAGTCTGCAGGCGGGAGCCACTGAAGCTTTCTTT	CASSLQAGATEAFF
TRBV3-1	NA	NA	TRBJ1-6	TGTGCCAGCAGCCCGACCTATTATTCACCCCTCCACTTT	CASSPTYYSPLHF
TRBV7-2	NA	TRBD2	TRBJ2-1	TGTGCCAGCAGCTGGCAGCGGGGGACCTCCTACAATGAGCAGTTCTTC	CASSWQRGTSYNEQFF
TRBV9	NA	TRBD1	TRBJ1-6	TGTGCCAGCAGCGTAGAACCGGACAGGGGGCAGTCACCCCTCCACTTT	CASSVEPDRGQSPLHF
TRBV4-2	NA	NA	TRBJ1-5	TGTGCCAGCAGCTCTCCCAAAGGGCAGGGCAATCAGCCCCAGCATTTT	CASSSPKGQGNQPQHF
TRBV3-1	NA	NA	TRBJ2-5	TGTGCCAGCAGCCAAGAAAAGACCCAGTACTTC	CASSQEKTQYF
TRBV12-3/TRBV12-4	NA	TRBD1	TRBJ1-2	TGTGCCAGCAGTTTAGGATTGACAGGGGCGGAGGGCTACACCTTC	CASSLGLTGAEGYTF
TRBV27	NA	NA	TRBJ2-7	TGTGCCAGCAGTCCATTGTCAGCCTACGAGCAGTACTTC	CASSPLSAYEQYF
TRBV11-2	NA	TRBD1	TRBJ2-7	TGTGCCAGCGGACAACAGGGGGAAATCTACGAGCAGTACTTC	CASGQQGEIYEQYF